This record looks at one TCR beta chain sequence and its context. Trimming stripped 3 bases from V and 4 bases from J, with 11 bases between. Germline CDR1 and CDR2: SGHNT and YYREEE (reference sequence). The CDR3 length is 14 residues. Membership in each cohort depended on participant-reported clinical history. The source of the sample is a study of blood T cell repertoires in COVID-19. Assay: immunoSEQ multiplex PCR; the TCRdb copy retains only in-frame clones and omits some. The sample yields about 220,000 clones, approximately 88% seen once. The J gene is TRBJ2-1, the V gene TRBV5-4; possible D gene TRBD1, 6 bases. This sequence originates from a woman aged 40 to 55 with acute COVID-19. The sample consisted of PBMCs or T cells enriched from blood (not recorded which). For the CDR3, the DNA is TGTGCCAGCAGCTCAAGGGACAATTACAATGAGCAGTTCTTC. Amino acids: CASSSRDNYNEQFF.